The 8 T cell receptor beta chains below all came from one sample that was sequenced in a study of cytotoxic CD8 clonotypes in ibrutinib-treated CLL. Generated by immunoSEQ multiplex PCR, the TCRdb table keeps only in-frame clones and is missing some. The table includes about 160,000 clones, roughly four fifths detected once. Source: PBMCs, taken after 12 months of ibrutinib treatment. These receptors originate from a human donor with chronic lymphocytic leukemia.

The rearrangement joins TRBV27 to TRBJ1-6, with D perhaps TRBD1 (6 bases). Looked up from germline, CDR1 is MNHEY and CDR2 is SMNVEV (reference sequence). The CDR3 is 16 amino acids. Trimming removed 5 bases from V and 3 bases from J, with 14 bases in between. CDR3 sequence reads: CASSQATGNYNSPLHF. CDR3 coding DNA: TGTGCCAGCAGTCAAGCGACAGGAAACTATAATTCACCCCTCCACTTT.

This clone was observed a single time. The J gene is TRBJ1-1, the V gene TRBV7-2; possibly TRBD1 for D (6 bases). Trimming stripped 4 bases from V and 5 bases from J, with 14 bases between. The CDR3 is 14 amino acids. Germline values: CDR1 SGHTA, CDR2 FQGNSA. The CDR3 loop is CASSSFGQGTEAFF. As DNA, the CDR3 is TGTGCCAGCAGCTCTTTCGGGCAGGGGACTGAAGCTTTCTTT. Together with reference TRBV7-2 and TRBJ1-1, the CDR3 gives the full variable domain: GAGVSQSPSNKVTEKGKDVELRCDPISGHTALYWYRQSLGQGLEFLIYFQGNSAPDKSGLPSDRFSAERTGGSVSTLTIQRTQQEDSAVYLCASSSFGQGTEAFFGQGTRLTVV.

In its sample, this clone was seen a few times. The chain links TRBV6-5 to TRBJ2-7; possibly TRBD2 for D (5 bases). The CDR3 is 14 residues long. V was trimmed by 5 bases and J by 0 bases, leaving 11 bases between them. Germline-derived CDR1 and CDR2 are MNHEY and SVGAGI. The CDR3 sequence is CASSVTISSYEQYF. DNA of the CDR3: TGTGCCAGCAGTGTGACTATCAGCTCCTACGAGCAGTACTTC.

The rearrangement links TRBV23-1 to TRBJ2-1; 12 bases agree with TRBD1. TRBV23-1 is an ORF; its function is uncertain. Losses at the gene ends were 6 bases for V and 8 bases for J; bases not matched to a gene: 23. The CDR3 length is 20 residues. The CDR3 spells CASSLTEYATTGQGAHEQFF. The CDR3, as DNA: TGCGCCAGCAGCCTAACCGAATACGCCACTACGGGACAGGGGGCACATGAGCAGTTCTTC.

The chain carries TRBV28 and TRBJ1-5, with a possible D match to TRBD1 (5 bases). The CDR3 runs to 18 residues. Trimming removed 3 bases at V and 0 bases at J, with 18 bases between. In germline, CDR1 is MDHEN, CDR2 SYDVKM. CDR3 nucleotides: TGTGCCAGCAGTTTTCTGGTCGGGGCCGGGACTAGCAATCAGCCCCAGCATTTT. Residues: CASSFLVGAGTSNQPQHF. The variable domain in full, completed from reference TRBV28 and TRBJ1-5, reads DVKVTQSSRYLVKRTGEKVFLECVQDMDHENMFWYRQDPGLGLRLIYFSYDVKMKEKGDIPEGYSVSREKKERFSLILESASTNQTSMYLCASSFLVGAGTSNQPQHFGDGTRLSIL.

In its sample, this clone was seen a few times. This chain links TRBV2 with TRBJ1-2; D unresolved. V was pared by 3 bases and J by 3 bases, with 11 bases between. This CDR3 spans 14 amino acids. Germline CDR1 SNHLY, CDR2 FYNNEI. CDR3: CASSDMGSYYGYTF. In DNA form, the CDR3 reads TGTGCCAGCAGTGATATGGGATCTTACTATGGCTACACCTTC.

CDR3 coding DNA: TGTGCCAGCAGCTTAGAAAATTGGACCGGCGTCACCTTC. This gives the protein CASSLENWTGVTF. The chain recombines TRBV7-2 with TRBJ1-2; D gene unclear. With 1 base removed from V and 13 bases from J, the gap between germline ends came to 16 bases. From germline, CDR1 is SGHTA and CDR2 FQGNSA. The CDR3 spans 13 residues.

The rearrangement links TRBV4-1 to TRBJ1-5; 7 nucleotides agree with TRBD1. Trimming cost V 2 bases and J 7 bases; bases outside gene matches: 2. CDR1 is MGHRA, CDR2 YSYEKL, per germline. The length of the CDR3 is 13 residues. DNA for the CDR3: TGCGCCAGCAGCCAACAGGGGGGGCAGCCCCAGCATTTT. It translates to CASSQQGGQPQHF.